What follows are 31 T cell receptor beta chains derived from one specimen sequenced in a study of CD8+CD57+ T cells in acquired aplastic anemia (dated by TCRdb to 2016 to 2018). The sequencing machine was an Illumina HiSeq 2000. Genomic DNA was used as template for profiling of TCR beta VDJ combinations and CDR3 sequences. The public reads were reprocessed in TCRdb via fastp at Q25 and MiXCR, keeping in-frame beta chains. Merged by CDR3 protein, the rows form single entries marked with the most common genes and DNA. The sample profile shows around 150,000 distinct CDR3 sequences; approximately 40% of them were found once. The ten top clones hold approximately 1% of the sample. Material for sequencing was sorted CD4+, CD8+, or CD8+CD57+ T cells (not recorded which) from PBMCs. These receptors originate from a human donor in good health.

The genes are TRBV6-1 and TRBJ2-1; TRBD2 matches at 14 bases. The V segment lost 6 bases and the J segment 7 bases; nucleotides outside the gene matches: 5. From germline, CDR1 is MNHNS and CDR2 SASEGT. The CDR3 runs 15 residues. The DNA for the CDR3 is TGTGCCAGCAGCACCGGGACTAGCGGGGGAAATGAGCAGTTCTTC. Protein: CASSTGTSGGNEQFF.

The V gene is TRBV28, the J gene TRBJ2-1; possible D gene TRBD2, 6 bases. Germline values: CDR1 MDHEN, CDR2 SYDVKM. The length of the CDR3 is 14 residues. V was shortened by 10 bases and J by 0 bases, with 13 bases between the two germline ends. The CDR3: CATGVLSSYNEQFF. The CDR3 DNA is TGTGCCACGGGGGTGCTGAGCTCCTACAATGAGCAGTTCTTC.

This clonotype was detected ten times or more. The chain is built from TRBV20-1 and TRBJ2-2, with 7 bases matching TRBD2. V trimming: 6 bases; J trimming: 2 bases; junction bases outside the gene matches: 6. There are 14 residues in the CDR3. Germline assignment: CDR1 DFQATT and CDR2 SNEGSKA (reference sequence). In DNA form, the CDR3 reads TGCAGTGCAAAGGGACTATATAACACCGGGGAGCTGTTTTTT. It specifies CSAKGLYNTGELFF.

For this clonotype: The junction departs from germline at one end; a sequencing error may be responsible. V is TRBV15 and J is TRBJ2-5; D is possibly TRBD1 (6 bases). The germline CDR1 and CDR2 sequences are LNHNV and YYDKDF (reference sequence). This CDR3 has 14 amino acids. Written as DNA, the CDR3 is TGTACCACCCAAGGCAGGGGCCACCAAGAGGCCCAGTACTTC. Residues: CTTQGRGHQEAQYF.

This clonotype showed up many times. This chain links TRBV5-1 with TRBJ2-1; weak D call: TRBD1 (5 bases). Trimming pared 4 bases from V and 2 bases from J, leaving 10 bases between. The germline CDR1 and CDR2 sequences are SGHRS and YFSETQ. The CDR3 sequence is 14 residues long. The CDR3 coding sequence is TGCGCCAGCAGCGCGGACACTACCTACAATGAGCAGTTCTTC. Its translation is CASSADTTYNEQFF.

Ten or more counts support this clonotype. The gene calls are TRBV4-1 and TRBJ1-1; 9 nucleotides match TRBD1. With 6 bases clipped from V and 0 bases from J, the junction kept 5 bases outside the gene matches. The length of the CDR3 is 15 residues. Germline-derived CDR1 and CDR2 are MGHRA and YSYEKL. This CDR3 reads CASSRQGGMNTEAFF. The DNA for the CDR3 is TGCGCCAGCAGTCGACAGGGGGGAATGAACACTGAAGCTTTCTTT.

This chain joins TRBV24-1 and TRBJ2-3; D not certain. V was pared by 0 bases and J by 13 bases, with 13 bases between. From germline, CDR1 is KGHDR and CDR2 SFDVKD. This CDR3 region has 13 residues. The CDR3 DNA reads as TGTGCCACCAGTGATTTGCAGGAAACCCTCGAGTATTTT. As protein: CATSDLQETLEYF.

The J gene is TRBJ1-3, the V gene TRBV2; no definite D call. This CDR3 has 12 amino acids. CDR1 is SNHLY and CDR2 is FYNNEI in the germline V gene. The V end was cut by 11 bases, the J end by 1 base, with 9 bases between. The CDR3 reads CAVNPSGNTIYF. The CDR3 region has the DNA TGTGCCGTCAACCCGTCTGGAAACACCATATATTTT.

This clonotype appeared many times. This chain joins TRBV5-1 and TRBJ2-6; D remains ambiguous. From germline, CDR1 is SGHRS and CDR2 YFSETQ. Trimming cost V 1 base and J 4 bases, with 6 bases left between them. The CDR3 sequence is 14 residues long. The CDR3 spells CASSLWAGANVLTF. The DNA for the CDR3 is TGCGCCAGCAGCTTGTGGGCGGGGGCCAACGTCCTGACTTTC.

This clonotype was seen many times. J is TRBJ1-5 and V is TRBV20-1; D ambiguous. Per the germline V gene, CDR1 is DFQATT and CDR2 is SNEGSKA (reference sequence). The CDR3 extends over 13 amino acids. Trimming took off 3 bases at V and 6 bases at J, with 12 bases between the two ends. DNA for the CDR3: TGCAGTGCTAGTCGGATTTTGGGTCAGCCCCAGCATTTT. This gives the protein CSASRILGQPQHF.

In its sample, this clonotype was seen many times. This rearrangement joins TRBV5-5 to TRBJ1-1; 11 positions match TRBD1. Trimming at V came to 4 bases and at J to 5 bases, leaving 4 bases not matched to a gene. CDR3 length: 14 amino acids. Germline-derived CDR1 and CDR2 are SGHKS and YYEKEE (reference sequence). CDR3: CASSRTGGGTEAFF. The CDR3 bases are TGTGCCAGCAGCAGGACAGGGGGCGGGACTGAAGCTTTCTTT.

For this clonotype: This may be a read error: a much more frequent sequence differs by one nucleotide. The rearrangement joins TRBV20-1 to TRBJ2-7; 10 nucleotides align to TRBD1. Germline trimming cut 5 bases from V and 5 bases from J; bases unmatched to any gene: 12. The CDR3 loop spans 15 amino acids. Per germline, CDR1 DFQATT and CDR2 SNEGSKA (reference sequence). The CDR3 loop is CSAHPGTGDPHEQYF. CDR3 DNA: TGCAGTGCTCACCCCGGGACAGGGGACCCCCACGAGCAGTACTTC.

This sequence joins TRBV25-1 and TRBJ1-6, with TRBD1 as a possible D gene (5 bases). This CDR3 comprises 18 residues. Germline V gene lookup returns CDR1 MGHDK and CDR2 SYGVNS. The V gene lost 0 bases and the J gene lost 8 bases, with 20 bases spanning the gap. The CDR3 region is CASSEYGRGRGGDSPLHF. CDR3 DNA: TGTGCCAGCAGTGAATATGGGAGAGGTCGGGGCGGTGATTCACCCCTCCACTTT. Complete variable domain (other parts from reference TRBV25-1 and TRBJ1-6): EADIYQTPRYLVIGTGKKITLECSQTMGHDKMYWYQQDPGMELHLIHYSYGVNSTEKGDLSSESTVSRIRTEHFPLTLESARPSHTSQYLCASSEYGRGRGGDSPLHFGNGTRLTVT.

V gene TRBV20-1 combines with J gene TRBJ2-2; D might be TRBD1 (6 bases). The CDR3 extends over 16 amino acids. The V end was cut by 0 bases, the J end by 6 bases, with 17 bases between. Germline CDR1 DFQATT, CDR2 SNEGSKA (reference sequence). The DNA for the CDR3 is TGCAGTGCTAGAGATCAGGGTACAGGGCGTTCCGGGGAGCTGTTTTTT. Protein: CSARDQGTGRSGELFF.

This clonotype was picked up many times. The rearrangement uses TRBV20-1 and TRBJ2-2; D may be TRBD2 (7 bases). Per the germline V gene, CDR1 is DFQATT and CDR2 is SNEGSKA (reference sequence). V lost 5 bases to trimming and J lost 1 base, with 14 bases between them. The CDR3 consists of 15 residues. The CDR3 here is CSAEAGAKNTGELFF. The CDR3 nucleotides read TGCAGTGCTGAGGCGGGGGCAAAGAACACCGGGGAGCTGTTTTTT.

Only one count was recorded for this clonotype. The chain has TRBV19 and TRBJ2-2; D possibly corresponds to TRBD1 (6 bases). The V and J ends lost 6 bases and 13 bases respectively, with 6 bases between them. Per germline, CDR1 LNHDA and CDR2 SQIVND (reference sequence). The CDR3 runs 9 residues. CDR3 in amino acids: CASSRGLFF. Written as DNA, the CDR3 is TGTGCCAGTAGCAGGGGGCTGTTTTTT.

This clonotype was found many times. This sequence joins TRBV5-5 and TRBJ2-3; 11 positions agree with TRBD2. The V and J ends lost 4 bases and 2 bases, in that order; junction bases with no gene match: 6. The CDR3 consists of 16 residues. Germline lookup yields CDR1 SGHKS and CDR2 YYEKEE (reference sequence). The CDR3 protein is CASSPGLAGLTDTQYF. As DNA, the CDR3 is TGTGCCAGCAGCCCAGGACTAGCGGGCCTCACAGATACGCAGTATTTT.

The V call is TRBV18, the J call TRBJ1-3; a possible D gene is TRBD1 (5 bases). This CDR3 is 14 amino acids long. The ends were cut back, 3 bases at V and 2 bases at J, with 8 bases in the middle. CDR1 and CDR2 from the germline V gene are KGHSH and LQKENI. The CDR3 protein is CASSPWGTGNTIYF. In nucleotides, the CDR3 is TGTGCCAGCTCACCCTGGGGGACTGGAAACACCATATATTTT.

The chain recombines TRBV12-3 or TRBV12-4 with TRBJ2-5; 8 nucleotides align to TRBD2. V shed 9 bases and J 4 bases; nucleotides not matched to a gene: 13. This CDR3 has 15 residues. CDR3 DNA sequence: TGTGCCAGTAGTGCCGGACTAGCAGGTACAGAGACCCAGTACTTC. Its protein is CASSAGLAGTETQYF.

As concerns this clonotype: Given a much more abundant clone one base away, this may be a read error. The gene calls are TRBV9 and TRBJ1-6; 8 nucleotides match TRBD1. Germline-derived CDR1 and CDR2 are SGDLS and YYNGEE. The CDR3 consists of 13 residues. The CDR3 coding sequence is TGTGCCACCCGGACAGGGAGTAATTCACCCCTCCTCTTT. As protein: CATRTGSNSPLLF.

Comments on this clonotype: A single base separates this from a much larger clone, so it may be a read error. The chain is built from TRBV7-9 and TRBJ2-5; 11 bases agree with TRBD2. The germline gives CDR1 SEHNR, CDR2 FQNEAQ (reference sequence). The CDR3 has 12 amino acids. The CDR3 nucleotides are TGTGCCAGCAGCCAACTAGCGGGGGCCCAGTGCTTC. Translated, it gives CASSQLAGAQCF.

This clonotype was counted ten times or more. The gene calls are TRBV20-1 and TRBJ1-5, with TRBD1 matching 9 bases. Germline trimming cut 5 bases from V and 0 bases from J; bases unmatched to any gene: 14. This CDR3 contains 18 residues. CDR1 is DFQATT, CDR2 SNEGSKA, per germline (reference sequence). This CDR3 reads CSAAPGTGSTYSNQPQHF. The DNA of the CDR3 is TGCAGTGCTGCGCCCGGGACAGGGTCAACGTATAGCAATCAGCCCCAGCATTTT.

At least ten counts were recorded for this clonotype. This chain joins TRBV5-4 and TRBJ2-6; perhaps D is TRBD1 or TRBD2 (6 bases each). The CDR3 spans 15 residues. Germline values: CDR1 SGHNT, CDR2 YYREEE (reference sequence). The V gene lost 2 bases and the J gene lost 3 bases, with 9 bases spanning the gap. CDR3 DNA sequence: TGTGCCAGCAGCTTTGGGGGGCTTGGGGCCAACGTCCTGACTTTC. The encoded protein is CASSFGGLGANVLTF.

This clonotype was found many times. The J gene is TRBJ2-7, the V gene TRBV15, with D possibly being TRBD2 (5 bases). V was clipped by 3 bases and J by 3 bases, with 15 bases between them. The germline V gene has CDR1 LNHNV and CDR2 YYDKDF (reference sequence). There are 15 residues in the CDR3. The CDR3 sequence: CATSRTLDSLYEQYF. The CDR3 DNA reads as TGTGCCACCAGCAGGACGCTGGACTCGCTCTACGAGCAGTACTTC.

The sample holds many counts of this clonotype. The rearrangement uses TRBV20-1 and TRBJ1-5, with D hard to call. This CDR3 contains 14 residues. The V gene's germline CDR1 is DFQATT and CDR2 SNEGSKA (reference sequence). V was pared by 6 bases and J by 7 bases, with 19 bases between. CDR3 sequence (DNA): TGCAGTGCGGCCTCTTTTTGGGAAGGCCAGCCCCAGCATTTT. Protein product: CSAASFWEGQPQHF.

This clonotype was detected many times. This CDR3 is CSAPGSSGGGPSTDTQYF. Here the CDR3 DNA reads TGCAGTGCTCCTGGGTCTAGCGGGGGTGGGCCTAGCACAGATACGCAGTATTTT. The chain combines TRBV20-1 with TRBJ2-3, with 10 nucleotides matching TRBD2. V trimming: 5 bases; J trimming: 0 bases; junction bases outside the gene matches: 14. Per the germline V gene, CDR1 is DFQATT and CDR2 is SNEGSKA (reference sequence). CDR3 length: 18 residues.

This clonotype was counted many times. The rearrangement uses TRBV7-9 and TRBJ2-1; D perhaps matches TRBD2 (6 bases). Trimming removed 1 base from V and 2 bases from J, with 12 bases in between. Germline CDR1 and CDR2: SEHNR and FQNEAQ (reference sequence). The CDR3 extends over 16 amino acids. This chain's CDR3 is CASSLVWTIAYNEQFF. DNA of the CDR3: TGTGCCAGCAGCTTAGTTTGGACTATTGCCTACAATGAGCAGTTCTTC.

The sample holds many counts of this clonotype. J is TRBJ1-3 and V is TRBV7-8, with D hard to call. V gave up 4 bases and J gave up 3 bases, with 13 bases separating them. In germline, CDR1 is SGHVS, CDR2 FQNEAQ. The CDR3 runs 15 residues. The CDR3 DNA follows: TGTGCCAGCAGCTCAAGCAGGCATTATGGAAACACCATATATTTT. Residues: CASSSSRHYGNTIYF.

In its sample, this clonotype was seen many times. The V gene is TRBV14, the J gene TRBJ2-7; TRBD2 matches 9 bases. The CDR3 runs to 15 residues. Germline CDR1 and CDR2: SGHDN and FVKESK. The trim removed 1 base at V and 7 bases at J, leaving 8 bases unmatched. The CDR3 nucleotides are TGTGCCAGCAGCCAAGTGGCTAGCGGGAATCGTGAGCAGTACTTC. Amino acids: CASSQVASGNREQYF. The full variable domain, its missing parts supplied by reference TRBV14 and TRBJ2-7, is EAGVTQFPSHSVIEKGQTVTLRCDPISGHDNLYWYRRVMGKEIKFLLHFVKESKQDESGMPNNRFLAERTGGTYSTLKVQPAELEDSGVYFCASSQVASGNREQYFGPGTRLTVT.

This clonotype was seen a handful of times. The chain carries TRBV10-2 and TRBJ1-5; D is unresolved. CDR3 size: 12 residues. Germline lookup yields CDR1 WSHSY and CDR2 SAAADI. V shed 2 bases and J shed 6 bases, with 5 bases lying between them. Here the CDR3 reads CASSEGGQPQHF. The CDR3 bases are TGCGCCAGCAGTGAGGGAGGTCAGCCCCAGCATTTT.

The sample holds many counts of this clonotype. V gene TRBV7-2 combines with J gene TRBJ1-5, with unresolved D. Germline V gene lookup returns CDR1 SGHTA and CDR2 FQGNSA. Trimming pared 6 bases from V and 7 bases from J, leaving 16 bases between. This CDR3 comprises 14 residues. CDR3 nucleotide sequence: TGTGCCAGCAGTGCGGCGAATGGTGTCCAGCCCCAGCATTTT. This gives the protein CASSAANGVQPQHF.